These 8 T cell receptor beta chains came from one sample sequenced in a study of cytomegalovirus exposure and HLA in healthy donors. Primers for the PCR totalled 60 Vbeta and 13 Jbeta. Method: immunoSEQ multiplex PCR; TCRdb's copy keeps in-frame clones and lacks some. The sample includes fewer than 200,000 clones, roughly 80% of them seen just once. Specimen: PBMCs. The receptors stem from a man aged 35 to 55 in good health and CMV-seronegative.

This chain connects TRBV6-5 to TRBJ1-2, with TRBD1 matching 7 bases. Germline V gene sequence: CDR1 MNHEY, CDR2 SVGAGI. With V trimmed by 4 bases and J by 1 base, 9 bases remained unmatched. The CDR3 covers 16 residues. CDR3 nucleotides: TGTGCCAGCAGTTCAGCCCGGGACAGATATAACTATGGCTACACCTTC. This gives the protein CASSSARDRYNYGYTF.

The chain couples TRBV7-6 to TRBJ2-7; tentatively, D is TRBD1 (6 bases). The CDR3 is 15 amino acids. Per the germline V gene, CDR1 is SGHVS and CDR2 is FNYEAQ. Trimming took 4 bases from V and 3 from J, leaving 16 bases between them. The CDR3 is CASSSPRGEDYEQYF. The CDR3 nucleotides are TGTGCCAGCAGCTCCCCCAGGGGAGAAGACTACGAGCAGTACTTC.

V gene TRBV14 combines with J gene TRBJ2-7, with D possibly matching TRBD1 (5 bases). Germline-derived CDR1 and CDR2 are SGHDN and FVKESK. This CDR3 spans 14 amino acids. V was trimmed by 2 bases and J by 3 bases, leaving 11 bases between them. This CDR3 is CASSQRGWGYEQYF. The CDR3 nucleotides read TGTGCCAGCAGCCAAAGGGGTTGGGGCTACGAGCAGTACTTC.

V usage is TRBV7-9 and J usage is TRBJ2-1; maybe TRBD2 (5 bases). The CDR3 has 17 residues. V gave up 2 bases and J gave up 0 bases, with 14 bases separating them. Germline assignment: CDR1 SEHNR and CDR2 FQNEAQ (reference sequence). CDR3: CASSLRRGLSSYNEQFF. The CDR3 nucleotides are TGTGCCAGCAGCTTACGCCGGGGTCTCAGCTCCTACAATGAGCAGTTCTTC.

The J gene is TRBJ1-2, the V gene TRBV28, with 8 nucleotides matching TRBD1. The ends lost 6 bases at V and 3 bases at J; junction bases unmatched: 3. From germline, CDR1 is MDHEN and CDR2 SYDVKM. CDR3 length: 13 residues. CDR3 residues: CASRGQGDYGYTF. Written as DNA, the CDR3 is TGTGCCAGCAGAGGACAGGGAGACTATGGCTACACCTTC.

The rearrangement links TRBV10-2 to TRBJ1-2; D is possibly TRBD1 (6 bases). This CDR3 contains 12 residues. From germline, CDR1 is WSHSY and CDR2 SAAADI. V lost 8 bases and J lost 3, with 10 bases in between. CDR3 amino acids: CASEGVDYGYTF. In DNA form, the CDR3 reads TGCGCCAGCGAGGGGGTTGACTATGGCTACACCTTC.

The J gene is TRBJ1-6, the V gene TRBV29-1; D perhaps matches TRBD1 (6 bases). The CDR3 length is 13 residues. The germline V gene encodes CDR1 SQVTM and CDR2 ANQGSEA. V lost 1 base and J 9 bases, leaving 10 bases between the germline ends. The CDR3 protein is CSVEVGAGSPLHF. CDR3 DNA: TGCAGCGTTGAAGTGGGGGCGGGTTCACCCCTCCACTTT.

The J gene is TRBJ2-5, the V gene TRBV30; TRBD1 is a possible D gene (5 bases). The CDR3 spans 15 residues. Trimming took off 3 bases at V and 1 base at J, with 15 bases between the two ends. Germline V gene data show CDR1 as GTSNPN and CDR2 as SVGIG (reference sequence). The CDR3 DNA follows: TGTGCCTGGAGAGAAGGACACACGGCCCAAGAGACCCAGTACTTC. This encodes CAWREGHTAQETQYF.